Sequencing of this T cell receptor (beta chain) was carried out in a study of cytomegalovirus exposure and HLA in healthy donors. Trimming took 4 bases from V and 1 from J; bases not matched to a gene: 7. CDR1 and CDR2 from the germline V gene are SGHTA and FQGNSA. The CDR3 contains 15 residues. PCR was performed using 60 Vbeta and 13 Jbeta primers. This table comes from immunoSEQ multiplex PCR, and its TCRdb copy is limited to in-frame clones, with some not included. The sample lists around 160,000 clones; approximately 71% were seen once. The genes are TRBV7-2 and TRBJ2-7, with 7 bases lining up with TRBD2. This receptor was obtained from a male donor in good health and CMV-seronegative. The sequenced material came from PBMCs. DNA for the CDR3: TGTGCCAGCAGCTCCCCGGGGCGGGAGTCCTACGAGCAGTACTTC. Residues: CASSSPGRESYEQYF.